One and the same sample provided the 4 T cell receptor beta chains below, sequenced in a study of T cell responses to AZD1222 COVID-19 vaccine. Sequenced by immunoSEQ multiplex PCR; TCRdb stores in-frame clones only, minus some. The table shows about 170,000 clones, with roughly 92% occurring only once. This specimen consisted of peripheral blood, obtained on day 0 of AZD1222 vaccination. These receptors were collected from an adult in good health.

The chain uses TRBV30 and TRBJ1-5, with 10 bases matching TRBD1. This CDR3 comprises 15 residues. The J segment lost 3 bases and the V segment lost 3 bases, leaving 5 bases of the junction unmatched. CDR1 GTSNPN and CDR2 SVGIG come from the germline V gene (reference sequence). This CDR3 reads CAWSLGTGVNQPQHF. Here the CDR3 DNA reads TGTGCCTGGAGCCTCGGGACAGGGGTCAATCAGCCCCAGCATTTT.

This clone turned up a few times. CDR3 amino acids: CASSPGHSNQPQHF. In DNA form, the CDR3 reads TGTGCCAGCAGCCCCGGCCATAGCAATCAGCCCCAGCATTTT. The rearrangement links TRBV11-2 to TRBJ1-5; no clear D gene. V lost 5 bases and J lost 0, with 8 bases in between. The CDR3 length is 14 residues. Germline values: CDR1 SGHAT, CDR2 FQNNGV.

The rearrangement uses TRBV6-5 and TRBJ1-1; 7 bases are shared with TRBD1. Germline CDR1 MNHEY, CDR2 SVGAGI. The J segment lost 5 bases and the V segment lost 7 bases, leaving 7 bases of the junction unmatched. This CDR3 is 13 amino acids long. The CDR3 sequence is CASKRTGTTEAFF. CDR3 in DNA: TGTGCCAGCAAACGGACAGGAACTACTGAAGCTTTCTTT.

The CDR3 coding sequence is TGTGCCAGCAGTTTTTGGGGGGCCGGCGAGCAGTACTTC. This gives the protein CASSFWGAGEQYF. The chain carries TRBV27 and TRBJ2-7; D may correspond to TRBD1 or TRBD2 (6 bases each). V gave up 3 bases and J gave up 6 bases, with 12 bases separating them. This CDR3 spans 13 amino acids. Germline CDR1 reads MNHEY; CDR2 reads SMNVEV (reference sequence).